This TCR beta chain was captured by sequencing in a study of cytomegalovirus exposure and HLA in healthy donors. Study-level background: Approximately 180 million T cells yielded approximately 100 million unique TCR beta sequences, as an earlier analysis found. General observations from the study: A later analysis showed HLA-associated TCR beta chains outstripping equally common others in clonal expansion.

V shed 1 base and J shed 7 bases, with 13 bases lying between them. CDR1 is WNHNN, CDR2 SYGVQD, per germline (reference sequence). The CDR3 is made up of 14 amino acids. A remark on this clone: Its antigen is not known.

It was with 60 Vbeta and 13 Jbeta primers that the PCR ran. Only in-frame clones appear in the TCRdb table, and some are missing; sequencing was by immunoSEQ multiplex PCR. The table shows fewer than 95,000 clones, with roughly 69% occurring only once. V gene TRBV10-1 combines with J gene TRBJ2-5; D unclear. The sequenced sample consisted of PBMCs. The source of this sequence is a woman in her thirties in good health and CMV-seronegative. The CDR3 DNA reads TGCGCCAGCAGTGAGTTACTGGGCGTGGGGACCCAGTACTTC. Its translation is CASSELLGVGTQYF.